Below are 14 T cell receptor beta chains sequenced from a single sample in a study of shared clonotypes between healthy human individuals. Assay: immunoSEQ multiplex PCR; the TCRdb copy retains only in-frame clones and omits some. In the table there are some 510,000 clones, 75% to 85% of which are singletons. Sequenced material: PBMCs. The receptors were gathered from a woman in her 40s in good health. Some clones in this sample may be carry-over from other donors' samples.

This clone was detected only a few times. V and J are TRBV19 and TRBJ1-5, with D perhaps matching TRBD1 (5 bases). Germline CDR1 is LNHDA and CDR2 is SQIVND (reference sequence). The V end lost 2 bases, the J end lost 6 bases, and 14 bases lay between the germline ends. The CDR3 is 15 amino acids. The CDR3 nucleotides read TGTGCCAGTAGTATAAGAAGGGGCGCGGGTCAGCCCCAGCATTTT. Translated: CASSIRRGAGQPQHF.

CDR3 coding DNA: TGTGCCAGCAGCTTGACCGGGAACACTGAAGCTTTCTTT. Protein: CASSLTGNTEAFF. This chain links TRBV5-4 with TRBJ1-1; D not certain. Germline CDR1 and CDR2: SGHNT and YYREEE (reference sequence). This CDR3 is 13 amino acids long. V was pared by 1 base and J by 1 base, with 5 bases between.

This sequence joins TRBV7-9 and TRBJ2-2, with D unclear. The CDR3 covers 13 residues. Trimming took 5 bases from V and 7 from J, leaving 11 bases between them. Germline V gene data show CDR1 as SEHNR and CDR2 as FQNEAQ (reference sequence). The CDR3 nucleotides read TGTGCCAGCAGCCTAGGCCTGTTCGGGGAGCTGTTTTTT. It encodes CASSLGLFGELFF.

This rearrangement joins TRBV7-9 to TRBJ2-3; TRBD2 agrees at 10 bases. Germline V gene lookup returns CDR1 SEHNR and CDR2 FQNEAQ (reference sequence). J gave up 0 bases and V 4 bases, and 7 bases lay outside the gene matches. The CDR3 covers 17 residues. In nucleotides, the CDR3 is TGTGCCAGCAGCTATACCGGACTAGCGGCCAGCACAGATACGCAGTATTTT. Encoded protein: CASSYTGLAASTDTQYF.

This chain connects TRBV19 to TRBJ1-2; D unresolved. The CDR3 covers 13 residues. Germline V gives CDR1 LNHDA, CDR2 SQIVND (reference sequence). V lost 0 bases, J lost 2 bases, and 4 bases lay in between. The CDR3 bases are TGTGCCAGTAGTATAGAAAGGAACTATGGCTACACCTTC. Amino acid sequence: CASSIERNYGYTF.

The chain recombines TRBV5-6 with TRBJ2-1; TRBD2 agrees at 10 bases. CDR1 SGHDT and CDR2 YYEEEE come from the germline V gene. V shed 0 bases, J shed 2 bases, and the junction held 2 bases outside the gene matches. The CDR3 extends over 16 amino acids. The CDR3 region is CASSLGGLAPYNEQFF. CDR3 nucleotides: TGTGCCAGCAGCTTGGGGGGACTAGCGCCCTACAATGAGCAGTTCTTC.

The genes are TRBV19 and TRBJ1-5; 8 bases align to TRBD1. The CDR3 is 15 residues long. Germline V gene sequence: CDR1 LNHDA, CDR2 SQIVND (reference sequence). V trimming: 4 bases; J trimming: 1 base; junction bases outside the gene matches: 3. CDR3 sequence: CASSRGQASNQPQHF. CDR3 DNA: TGTGCCAGTAGTAGGGGACAGGCGAGCAATCAGCCCCAGCATTTT.

The gene calls are TRBV6-6 and TRBJ1-2, with 7 positions matching TRBD1. V dropped 7 bases and J dropped 1; count of bases not matched to a gene: 12. Per germline, CDR1 MNHNY and CDR2 SVGAGI (reference sequence). CDR3 length: 16 residues. The CDR3: CASTRGGQEYNYGYTF. In DNA, the CDR3 is TGTGCCAGCACCCGGGGTGGACAGGAATATAACTATGGCTACACCTTC.

This clone was observed once. This chain uses TRBV19 with TRBJ1-2; D is perhaps TRBD1 (5 bases). The CDR3 has 16 residues. V gave up 3 bases and J gave up 2 bases, with 16 bases separating them. Germline CDR1 and CDR2: LNHDA and SQIVND (reference sequence). CDR3 region: CASSMGGQGQNYGYTF. In nucleotides, the CDR3 is TGTGCCAGTAGTATGGGCGGACAAGGCCAGAACTATGGCTACACCTTC.

The rearrangement uses TRBV29-1 and TRBJ2-7; TRBD2 matches 9 bases. CDR1 and CDR2 from the germline V gene are SQVTM and ANQGSEA. The J segment lost 3 bases and the V segment lost 1 base, leaving 7 bases of the junction unmatched. CDR3 length: 15 amino acids. CDR3 sequence reads: CSVEVGSGSLYEQYF. As DNA, the CDR3 is TGCAGCGTTGAAGTAGGTAGCGGGAGTCTCTACGAGCAGTACTTC.

The chain joins TRBV5-4 to TRBJ2-1; TRBD2 matches 8 bases. Losses at the gene ends were 1 base for V and 4 bases for J; bases not matched to a gene: 1. Germline V gene sequence: CDR1 SGHNT, CDR2 YYREEE (reference sequence). CDR3 length equals 14 residues. This chain's CDR3 is CASSLPGGYNEQFF. CDR3 DNA: TGTGCCAGCAGCTTGCCGGGGGGGTACAATGAGCAGTTCTTC.

The chain uses TRBV5-1 and TRBJ2-5, with 8 bases aligning to TRBD1. V lost 0 bases, J lost 4 bases, and 5 bases stayed unmatched. This CDR3 region has 15 residues. The germline V gene encodes CDR1 SGHRS and CDR2 YFSETQ. The CDR3 nucleotides are TGCGCCAGCAGCTTGGGGGGGACAGGTTTAGAGACCCAGTACTTC. This sequence encodes CASSLGGTGLETQYF.

J is TRBJ2-6 and V is TRBV13, with no clear D. This CDR3 has 16 residues. The V end lost 4 bases, the J end lost 0 bases, and 10 bases lay between the germline ends. Germline values: CDR1 PRHDT, CDR2 FYEKMQ (reference sequence). The CDR3 nucleotides are TGTGCCAGCAGCTACACGGTACGCTCTGGGGCCAACGTCCTGACTTTC. Its protein is CASSYTVRSGANVLTF. The variable domain in full, with the rest retrieved from reference TRBV13 and TRBJ2-6, is AAGVIQSPRHLIKEKRETATLKCYPIPRHDTVYWYQQGPGQDPQFLISFYEKMQSDKGSIPDRFSAQQFSDYHSELNMSSLELGDSALYFCASSYTVRSGANVLTFGAGSRLTVL.

The rearrangement uses TRBV10-2 and TRBJ2-2, with D unresolved. Per germline, CDR1 WSHSY and CDR2 SAAADI. This CDR3 region has 12 residues. V lost 6 bases to trimming and J lost 5 bases, with 7 bases between them. The CDR3 bases are TGCGCCAGCAGGGCTAGGACCGGGGAGCTGTTTTTT. Protein product: CASRARTGELFF.